This T cell receptor beta chain was recorded in a study of identical twins. TCRdb fed the 5' RACE reads into MiXCR, producing one record per CDR3 protein. The profile shows about 520,000 distinct CDR3 sequences, less than 25% of them singletons. Trimming took off 0 bases at V and 0 bases at J, with 7 bases between the two ends. From germline, CDR1 is SGDLS and CDR2 YYNGEE. The CDR3 extends over 15 amino acids. These same records also appear under a second study, on T cells expressing NK-cell markers.

Sequenced sample: CD4+ T cells sorted from blood. The chain recombines TRBV9 with TRBJ2-1; D gene ambiguous. The receptor's source is a woman aged 18-30 years in good health. The CDR3 bases are TGTGCCAGCAGCGTAGATTCGGCCTCCTACAATGAGCAGTTCTTC. It is translated as CASSVDSASYNEQFF. The variable domain in full, with the rest retrieved from reference TRBV9 and TRBJ2-1, is DSGVTQTPKHLITATGQRVTLRCSPRSGDLSVYWYQQSLDQGLQFLIQYYNGEERAKGNILERFSAQQFPDLHSELNLSSLELGDSALYFCASSVDSASYNEQFFGPGTRLTVL.